This T cell receptor beta chain was recorded in a study of blood T cells in healthy people across ages (dated by TCRdb to between 2015 and 2017). Regarding the research as a whole: In model experiments, template switching captured roughly one uniquely barcoded TCR beta cDNA molecule for every two T cells. Using deep sequencing normalized with unique cDNA molecular identifiers, the study measured how TCR beta repertoire diversity changes with age. Donors were grouped into four age groups: young (average 16 years), middle-aged (roughly 38), aged (around 60) and long-lived (just over 80). To avoid experimental bias, donors of different ages were spread randomly across the sequencing lanes. The study analyzed two additional independent replicas of 1 million unique cDNA reads from the same blood draw for two donors, one aged 18 to 30 and one aged 80 or older.

Library creation used 5' RACE. The reads were generated on an Illumina HiSeq 2500. The second PCR ran for about 6 to 12 cycles and used a J-beta primer mix along with a sample-barcoded 5' primer. A template-switch 5' adaptor carrying 12 random nucleotides introduced a unique molecular identifier onto each TCR beta cDNA molecule. Each sample yielded at least 3 million CDR3-containing paired-end reads. All of the RNA was converted into first-strand cDNA using the Mint cDNA synthesis kit, with a TRBC-specific oligonucleotide serving as the primer. Following uracil-DNA glycosylase treatment, a first 18-cycle PCR with universal primers M1SS and BC2_uni_R was performed on all cDNA. As for how the authors treated the data: For normalization, 1 million high-quality reads, each with a distinct molecular identifier, were randomly selected from each sample. Instead of being binned into consensus sequences, reads with shared molecular identifiers were discarded. MiTCR, with a Q25 quality threshold and the strictest error-elimination algorithm, was used for CDR3 identification, clonotype clustering and error correction. A nonparametric unseen species model with Euler transformation was used to estimate lower-bound total TCR beta diversity. TCRdb handled the public reads itself, with Q25 trimming in fastp and clone calling in MiXCR, and kept productive beta chains. A single entry per CDR3 protein holds the most common genes and DNA from its merged rows. These V and J calls originate from TCRdb's pipeline instead of the authors' own analysis. For this sample the table gives hundreds of thousands of distinct CDR3 sequences, of which 49% were detected only once. The top ten hold roughly a third of the sample.

The full study reports these points: Donor CMV infection status was unknown, potentially confounding age-related changes in expanded clonotypes. A strong correlation was found between observed TCR beta diversity and the percentage of naive T cells measured by flow cytometry. The long-lived group showed more naive CD4+ T cells, fewer expanded clones and increased TCR diversity than the aged group, suggesting age selection. Bulk unsorted PBMC profiling prevented conclusive comparison of naive and antigen-experienced compartments. Observed TCR beta diversity per million T cells fell roughly linearly with age, and a significant reduction was already apparent by age roughly 41. Estimates of total diversity from one million sequenced T cells were regarded as lower bounds and underestimates.

The approximately 39 donors, aged roughly 6 to 95 years, were systemically healthy Caucasian individuals from Russia. Each donor gave 8.5 to 10 milliliters of peripheral blood, collected into EDTA-treated Vacutainer tubes. Ficoll-Paque density-gradient centrifugation was used to isolate PBMCs, with at least 6.5 million per sample. Total RNA was extracted from PBMCs with Trizol reagent, with at least 5.5 micrograms obtained per sample. The percentages of naive CD45RAhigh/CD27high T cells were determined by flow cytometry on a PBMC aliquot from every donor. This clonotype showed up just a few times. The antigen it recognizes is unknown. The sample holds no much larger clone one base away, and base qualities are not on file. This receptor was identified in a woman aged 55-69 years in good health. The sequenced sample consisted of blood.

The CDR3 protein is CSTSRDRNSPLHF. The DNA sequence is TGCAGTACCTCGAGGGACAGAAATTCACCCCTCCACTTT. The chain joins TRBV20-1 to TRBJ1-6; TRBD1 agrees with 7 junctional bases. CDR1 DFQATT and CDR2 SNEGSKA were looked up in the germline V gene (reference sequence). Germline trimming: 8 bases from V, 7 bases from J; junction bases outside gene matches: 8. There are 13 amino acids in the CDR3, from cysteine to phenylalanine inclusive. Only the CDR3 part of the read is kept: 39 bases, read in frame from the first base.